The T cell receptor beta chain described here comes from a study of blood T cell repertoires in COVID-19. Study-wide context: Material from acute and convalescent COVID-19 was sourced from the United States, Italy and Spain. T cells, B-cell-depleted T cells, or PBMCs supplied cDNA or gDNA.

This clone has a count of ten or more. Study processing details: Reference gene primers were amplified, and this amplification served to estimate nucleated cell counts. Profiled with immunoSEQ multiplex PCR; TCRdb holds only in-frame clones, not every one. Clonal size and the V and J genes are those of that table, whereas D and trimming came from the DNA. The repertoire consists of about 190,000 clones, with about 77% occurring once and the leading ten covering 2.8%. The CDR3 is 14 amino acids. Per the germline V gene, CDR1 is MNHEY and CDR2 is SMNVEV (reference sequence). Trimming pared 2 bases from V and 3 bases from J, leaving 11 bases between.

The clonotype originates from a woman older than 75 with active or convalescent COVID-19. The V and J genes are TRBV27 and TRBJ2-7; perhaps TRBD1 as D (5 bases). The specimen sequenced was peripheral blood. The CDR3: CASSLQITGYEQYF. DNA for the CDR3: TGTGCCAGCAGTTTACAGATCACAGGCTACGAGCAGTACTTC.